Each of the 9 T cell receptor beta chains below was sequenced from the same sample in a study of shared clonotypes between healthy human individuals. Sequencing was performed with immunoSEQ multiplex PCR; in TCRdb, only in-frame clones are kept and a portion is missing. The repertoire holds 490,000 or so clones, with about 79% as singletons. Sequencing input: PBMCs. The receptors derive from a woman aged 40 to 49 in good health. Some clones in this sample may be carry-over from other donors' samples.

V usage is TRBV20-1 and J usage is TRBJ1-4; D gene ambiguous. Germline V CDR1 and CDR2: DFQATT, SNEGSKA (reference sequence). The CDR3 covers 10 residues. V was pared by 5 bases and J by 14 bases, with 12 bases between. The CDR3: CSAPPEGLFF. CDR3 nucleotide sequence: TGCAGTGCTCCGCCCGAAGGGCTGTTTTTT.

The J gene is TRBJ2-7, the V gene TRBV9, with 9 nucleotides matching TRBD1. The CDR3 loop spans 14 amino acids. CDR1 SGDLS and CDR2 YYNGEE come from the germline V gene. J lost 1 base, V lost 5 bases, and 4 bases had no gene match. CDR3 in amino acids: CASSKGQGSYEQYF. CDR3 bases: TGTGCCAGCAGTAAGGGACAGGGTTCCTACGAGCAGTACTTC.

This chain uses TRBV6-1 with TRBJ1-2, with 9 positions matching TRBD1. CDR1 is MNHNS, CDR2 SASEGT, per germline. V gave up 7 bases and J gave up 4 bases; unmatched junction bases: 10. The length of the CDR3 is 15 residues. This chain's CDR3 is CASIDGTGLSYGYTF. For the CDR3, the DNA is TGTGCCAGCATCGACGGGACAGGGCTTAGCTATGGCTACACCTTC.

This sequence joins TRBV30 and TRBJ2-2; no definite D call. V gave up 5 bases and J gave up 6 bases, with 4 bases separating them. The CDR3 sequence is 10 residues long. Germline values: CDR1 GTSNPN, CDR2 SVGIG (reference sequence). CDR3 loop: CAWGPGELFF. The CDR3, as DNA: TGTGCCTGGGGTCCCGGGGAGCTGTTTTTT.

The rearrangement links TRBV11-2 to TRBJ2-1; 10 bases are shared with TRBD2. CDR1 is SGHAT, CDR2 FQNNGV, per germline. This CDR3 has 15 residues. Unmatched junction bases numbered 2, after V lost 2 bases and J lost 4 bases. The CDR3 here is CASSLNSGGYNEQFF. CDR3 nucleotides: TGTGCCAGCAGCTTAAATAGCGGGGGGTACAATGAGCAGTTCTTC.

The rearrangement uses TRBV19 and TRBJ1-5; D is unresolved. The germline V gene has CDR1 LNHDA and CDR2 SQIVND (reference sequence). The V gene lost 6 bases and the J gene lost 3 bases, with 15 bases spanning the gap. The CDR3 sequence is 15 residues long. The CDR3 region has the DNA TGTGCCAGTAGCGTACCCTCCAATTACAATCAGCCCCAGCATTTT. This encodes CASSVPSNYNQPQHF.

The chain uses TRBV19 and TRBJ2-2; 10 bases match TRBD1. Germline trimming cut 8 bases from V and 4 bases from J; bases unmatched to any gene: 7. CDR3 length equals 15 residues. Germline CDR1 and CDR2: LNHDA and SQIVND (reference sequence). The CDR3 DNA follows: TGTGCCAGTGGACTCCGGGACAGGGGCACCGGGGAGCTGTTTTTT. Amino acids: CASGLRDRGTGELFF. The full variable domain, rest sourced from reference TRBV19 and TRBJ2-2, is DGGITQSPKYLFRKEGQNVTLSCEQNLNHDAMYWYRQDPGQGLRLIYYSQIVNDFQKGDIAEGYSVSREKKESFPLTVTSAQKNPTAFYLCASGLRDRGTGELFFGEGSRLTVL.

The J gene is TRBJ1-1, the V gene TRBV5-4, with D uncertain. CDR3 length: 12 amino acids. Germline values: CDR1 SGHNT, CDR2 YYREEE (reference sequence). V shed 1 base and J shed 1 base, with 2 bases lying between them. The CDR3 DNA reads TGTGCCAGCAGCTTGACGAACACTGAAGCTTTCTTT. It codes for CASSLTNTEAFF.

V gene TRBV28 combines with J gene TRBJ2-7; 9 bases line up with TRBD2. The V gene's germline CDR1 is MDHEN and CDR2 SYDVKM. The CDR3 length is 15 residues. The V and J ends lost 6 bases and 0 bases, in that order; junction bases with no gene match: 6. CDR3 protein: CASRVSGSGSYEQYF. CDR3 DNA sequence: TGTGCCAGCAGAGTTAGCGGGAGTGGCTCCTACGAGCAGTACTTC.